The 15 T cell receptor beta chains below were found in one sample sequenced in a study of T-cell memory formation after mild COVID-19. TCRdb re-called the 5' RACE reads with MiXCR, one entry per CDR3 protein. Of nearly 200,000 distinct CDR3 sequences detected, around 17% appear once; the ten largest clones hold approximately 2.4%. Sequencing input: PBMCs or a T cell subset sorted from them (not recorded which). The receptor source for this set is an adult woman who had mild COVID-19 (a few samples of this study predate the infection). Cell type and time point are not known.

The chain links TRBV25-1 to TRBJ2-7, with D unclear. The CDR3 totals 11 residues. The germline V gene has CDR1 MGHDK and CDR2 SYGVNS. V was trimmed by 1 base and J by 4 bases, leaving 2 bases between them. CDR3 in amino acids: CASSEFYEQYF. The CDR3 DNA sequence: TGTGCCAGCAGTGAATTTTACGAGCAGTACTTC.

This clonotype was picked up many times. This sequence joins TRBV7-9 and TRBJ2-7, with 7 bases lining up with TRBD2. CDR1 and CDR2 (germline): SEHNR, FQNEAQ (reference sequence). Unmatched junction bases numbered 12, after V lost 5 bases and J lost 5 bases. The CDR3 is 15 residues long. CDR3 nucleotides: TGTGCCAGCAGCCCCCGGGTGGGGGGGAAAAACGAGCAGTACTTC. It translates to CASSPRVGGKNEQYF.

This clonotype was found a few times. CDR3 sequence (DNA): TGTGCCAGCAGCCAAGATGGCCCCGCCTACGAGCAGTACTTC. This gives the protein CASSQDGPAYEQYF. This chain uses TRBV4-2 with TRBJ2-7, with D unresolved. V was pared by 0 bases and J by 2 bases, with 8 bases between. Germline values: CDR1 LGHNA, CDR2 YNFKEQ. This CDR3 is 14 amino acids long.

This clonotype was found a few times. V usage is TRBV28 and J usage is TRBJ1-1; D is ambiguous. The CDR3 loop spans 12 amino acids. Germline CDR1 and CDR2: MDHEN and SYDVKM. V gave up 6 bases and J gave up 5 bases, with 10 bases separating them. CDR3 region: CASSPPRTEAFF. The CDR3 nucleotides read TGTGCCAGCAGCCCCCCGAGGACTGAAGCTTTCTTT.

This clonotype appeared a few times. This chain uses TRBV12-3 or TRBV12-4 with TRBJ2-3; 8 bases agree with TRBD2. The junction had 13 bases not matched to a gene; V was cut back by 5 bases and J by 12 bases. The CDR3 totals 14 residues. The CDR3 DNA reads TGTGCCAGCAGTCCCGGGGGGGATCTAGCGGCACAGTATTTT. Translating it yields CASSPGGDLAAQYF.

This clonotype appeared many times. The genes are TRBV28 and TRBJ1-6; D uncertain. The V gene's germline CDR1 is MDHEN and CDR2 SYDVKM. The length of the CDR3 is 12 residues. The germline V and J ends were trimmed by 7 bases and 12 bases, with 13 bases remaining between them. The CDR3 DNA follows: TGTGCCAGCACCGAAGGGATACGACCCCTCCACTTT. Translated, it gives CASTEGIRPLHF.

DNA of the CDR3: TGTGCCAGCAGCTTAACCCTTGAGAAGAATGAGCAGTTCTTC. Its translation: CASSLTLEKNEQFF. The gene calls are TRBV7-3 and TRBJ2-1, with D hard to call. The V gene's germline CDR1 is SGHTA and CDR2 FQGTGA. V was cut by 0 bases and J by 7 bases, with 10 bases left in between. The CDR3 totals 14 residues.

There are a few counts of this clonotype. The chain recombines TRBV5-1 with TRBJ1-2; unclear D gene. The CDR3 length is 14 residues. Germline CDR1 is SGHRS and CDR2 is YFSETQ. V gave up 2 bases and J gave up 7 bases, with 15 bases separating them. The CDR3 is CASSLSPVVGGYTF. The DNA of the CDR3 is TGCGCCAGCAGCTTATCTCCGGTGGTAGGTGGCTACACCTTC.

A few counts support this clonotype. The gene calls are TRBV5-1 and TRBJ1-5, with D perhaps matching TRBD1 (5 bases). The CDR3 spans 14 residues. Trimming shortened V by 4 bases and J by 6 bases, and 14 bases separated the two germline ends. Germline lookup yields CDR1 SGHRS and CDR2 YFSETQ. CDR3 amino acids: CASSPVGGGQPQHF. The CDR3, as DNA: TGCGCCAGCAGCCCCGTAGGTGGGGGTCAGCCCCAGCATTTT. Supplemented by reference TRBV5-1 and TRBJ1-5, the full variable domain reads KAGVTQTPRYLIKTRGQQVTLSCSPISGHRSVSWYQQTPGQGLQFLFEYFSETQRNKGNFPGRFSGRQFSNSRSEMNVSTLELGDSALYLCASSPVGGGQPQHFGDGTRLSIL.

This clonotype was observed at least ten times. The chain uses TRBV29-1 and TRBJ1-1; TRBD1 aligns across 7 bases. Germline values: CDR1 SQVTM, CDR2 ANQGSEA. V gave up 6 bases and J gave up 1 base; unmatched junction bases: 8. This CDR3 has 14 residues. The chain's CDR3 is CSVFGQETNTEAFF. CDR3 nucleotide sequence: TGCAGCGTCTTCGGACAGGAGACGAACACTGAAGCTTTCTTT.

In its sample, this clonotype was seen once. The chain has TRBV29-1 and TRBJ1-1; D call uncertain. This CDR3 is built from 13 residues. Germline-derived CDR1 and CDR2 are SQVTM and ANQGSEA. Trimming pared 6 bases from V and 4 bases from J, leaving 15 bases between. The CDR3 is CSVALGGFTEAFF. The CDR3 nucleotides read TGCAGCGTCGCTTTGGGAGGGTTCACTGAAGCTTTCTTT.

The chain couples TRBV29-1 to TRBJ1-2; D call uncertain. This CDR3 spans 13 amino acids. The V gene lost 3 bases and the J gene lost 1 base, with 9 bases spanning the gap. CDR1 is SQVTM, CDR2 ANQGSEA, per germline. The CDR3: CSVDFQYNYGYTF. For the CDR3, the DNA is TGCAGCGTTGATTTCCAGTATAACTATGGCTACACCTTC.

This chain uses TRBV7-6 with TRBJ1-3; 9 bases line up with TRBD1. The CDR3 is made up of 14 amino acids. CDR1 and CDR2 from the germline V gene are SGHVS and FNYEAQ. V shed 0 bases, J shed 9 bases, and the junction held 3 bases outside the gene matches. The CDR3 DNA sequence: TGTGCCAGCAGCTTAGCGGGACAGGGCTCCACCATATATTTT. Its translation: CASSLAGQGSTIYF.

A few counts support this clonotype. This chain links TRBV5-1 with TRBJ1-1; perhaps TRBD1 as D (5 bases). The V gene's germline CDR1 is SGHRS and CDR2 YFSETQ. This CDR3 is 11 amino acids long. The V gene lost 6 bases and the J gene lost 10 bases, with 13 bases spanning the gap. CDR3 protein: CASTLGTRAFF. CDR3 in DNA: TGCGCCAGCACTTTGGGGACGAGAGCTTTCTTT.

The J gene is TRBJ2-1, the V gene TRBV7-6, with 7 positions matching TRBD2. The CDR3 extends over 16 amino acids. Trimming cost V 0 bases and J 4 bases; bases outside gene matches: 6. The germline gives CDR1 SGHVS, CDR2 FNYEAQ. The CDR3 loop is CASSLAVSGRYNEQFF. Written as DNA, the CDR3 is TGTGCCAGCAGCTTAGCGGTTAGCGGGCGATACAATGAGCAGTTCTTC.